This TCR beta chain was found in a study of T cell changes during pregnancy in multiple sclerosis. Assay used: immunoSEQ multiplex PCR; TCRdb lists only in-frame clones, some missing. The table includes 40,000 to 45,000 clones, less than 95% detected once. This CDR3 has 14 residues. Deletions cut 7 bases from V and 1 base from J, with 16 bases between. Germline V CDR1 and CDR2: SQVTM, ANQGSEA. The TCR originated in a female donor with multiple sclerosis, enrolled in a pregnancy study. The J gene is TRBJ1-2, the V gene TRBV29-1; the D gene is possibly TRBD1 (6 bases). The sequencing here drew on peripheral blood, taken in the third trimester of pregnancy. This CDR3 reads CSARGGALNYGYTF. CDR3 nucleotides: TGCAGCGCCAGAGGGGGGGCGCTTAACTATGGCTACACCTTC. The variable domain in full, with the rest retrieved from reference TRBV29-1 and TRBJ1-2, is SAVISQKPSRDICQRGTSLTIQCQVDSQVTMMFWYRQQPGQSLTLIATANQGSEATYESGFVIDKFPISRPNLTFSTLTVSNMSPEDSSIYLCSARGGALNYGYTFGSGTRLTVV.